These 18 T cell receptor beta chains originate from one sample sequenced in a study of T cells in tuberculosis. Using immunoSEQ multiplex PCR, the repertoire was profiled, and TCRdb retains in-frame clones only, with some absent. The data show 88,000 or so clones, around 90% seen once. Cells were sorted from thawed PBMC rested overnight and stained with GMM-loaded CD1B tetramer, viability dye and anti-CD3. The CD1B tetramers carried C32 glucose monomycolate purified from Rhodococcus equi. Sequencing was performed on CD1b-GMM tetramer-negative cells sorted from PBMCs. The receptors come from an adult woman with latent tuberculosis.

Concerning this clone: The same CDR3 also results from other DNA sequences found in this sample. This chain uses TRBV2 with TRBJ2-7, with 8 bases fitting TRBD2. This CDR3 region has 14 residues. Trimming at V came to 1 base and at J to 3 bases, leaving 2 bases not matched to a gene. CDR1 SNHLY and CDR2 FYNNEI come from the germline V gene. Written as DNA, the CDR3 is TGTGCCAGCAGTGAAGGCGGGGGGTACTACGAGCAGTACTTC. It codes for CASSEGGGYYEQYF.

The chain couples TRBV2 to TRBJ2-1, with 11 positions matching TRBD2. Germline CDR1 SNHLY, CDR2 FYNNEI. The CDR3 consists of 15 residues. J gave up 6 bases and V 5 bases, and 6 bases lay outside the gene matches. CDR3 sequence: CASSPGTSGINEQFF. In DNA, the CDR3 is TGTGCCAGCAGTCCCGGGACTAGCGGTATCAATGAGCAGTTCTTC.

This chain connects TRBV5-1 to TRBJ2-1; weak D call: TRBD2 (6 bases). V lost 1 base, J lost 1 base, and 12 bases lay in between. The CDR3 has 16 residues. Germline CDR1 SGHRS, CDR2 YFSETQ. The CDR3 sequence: CASSLFGGDSYNEQFF. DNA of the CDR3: TGCGCCAGCAGCTTGTTCGGAGGGGATTCCTACAATGAGCAGTTCTTC.

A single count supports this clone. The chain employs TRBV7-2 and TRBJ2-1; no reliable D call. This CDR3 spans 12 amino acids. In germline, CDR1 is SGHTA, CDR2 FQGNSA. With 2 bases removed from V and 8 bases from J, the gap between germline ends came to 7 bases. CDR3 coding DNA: TGTGCCAGCAGCTTATATCCCTATGAGCAGTTCTTC. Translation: CASSLYPYEQFF.

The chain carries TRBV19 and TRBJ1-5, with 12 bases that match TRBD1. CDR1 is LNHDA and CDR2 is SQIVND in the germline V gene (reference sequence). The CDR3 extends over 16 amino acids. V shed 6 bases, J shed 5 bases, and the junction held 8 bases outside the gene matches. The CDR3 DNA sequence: TGTGCCAGTAGCAGCCGGGACAGGGGGCTTCATCAGCCCCAGCATTTT. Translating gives CASSSRDRGLHQPQHF.

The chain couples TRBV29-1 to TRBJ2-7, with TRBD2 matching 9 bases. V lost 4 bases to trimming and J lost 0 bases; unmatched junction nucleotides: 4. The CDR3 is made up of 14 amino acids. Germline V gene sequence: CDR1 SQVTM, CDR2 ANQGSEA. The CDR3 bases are TGCAGCGTTGGCGGGGGGGTAAGCTCCTACGAGCAGTACTTC. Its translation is CSVGGGVSSYEQYF.

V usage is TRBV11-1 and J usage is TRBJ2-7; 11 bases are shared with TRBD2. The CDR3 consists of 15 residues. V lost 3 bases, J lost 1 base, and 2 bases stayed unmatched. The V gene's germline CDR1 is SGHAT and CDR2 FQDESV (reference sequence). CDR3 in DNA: TGTGCCAGCAGCTTCCGACTAGCGGGGTCCTACGAGCAGTACTTC. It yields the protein CASSFRLAGSYEQYF.

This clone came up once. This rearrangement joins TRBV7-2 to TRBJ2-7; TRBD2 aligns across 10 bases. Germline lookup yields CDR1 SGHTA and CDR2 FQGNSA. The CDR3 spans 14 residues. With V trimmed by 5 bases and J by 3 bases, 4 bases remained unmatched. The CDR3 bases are TGTGCCAGCAGCATCGAGCGGGGGGGCTACGAGCAGTACTTC. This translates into CASSIERGGYEQYF.

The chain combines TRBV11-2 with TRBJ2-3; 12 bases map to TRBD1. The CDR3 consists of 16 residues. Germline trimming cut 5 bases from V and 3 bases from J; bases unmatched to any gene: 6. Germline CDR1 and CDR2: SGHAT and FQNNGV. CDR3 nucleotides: TGTGCCAGCAGCACCCGGGACAGGGGGCGAACAGATACGCAGTATTTT. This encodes CASSTRDRGRTDTQYF.

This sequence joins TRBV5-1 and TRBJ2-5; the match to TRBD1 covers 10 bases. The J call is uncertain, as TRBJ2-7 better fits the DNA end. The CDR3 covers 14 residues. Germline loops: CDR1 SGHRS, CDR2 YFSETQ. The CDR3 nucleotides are TGCGCCAGCAGCTGGACAGGGGGAACCTACGAGCAGTACTTC. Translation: CASSWTGGTYEQYF.

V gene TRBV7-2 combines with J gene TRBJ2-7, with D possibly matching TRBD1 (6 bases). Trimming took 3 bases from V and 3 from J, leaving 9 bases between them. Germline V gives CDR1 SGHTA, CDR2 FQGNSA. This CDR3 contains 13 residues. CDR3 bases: TGTGCCAGCAGCTTGTCGACAGGCTACGAGCAGTACGTC. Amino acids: CASSLSTGYEQYV.

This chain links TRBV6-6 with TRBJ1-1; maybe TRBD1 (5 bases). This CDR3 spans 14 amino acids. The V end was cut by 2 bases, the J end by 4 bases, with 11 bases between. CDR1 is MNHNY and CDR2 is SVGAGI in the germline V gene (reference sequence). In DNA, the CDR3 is TGTGCCAGCAGTTACGATCTCGGGGGCACTGAAGCTTTCTTT. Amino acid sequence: CASSYDLGGTEAFF.

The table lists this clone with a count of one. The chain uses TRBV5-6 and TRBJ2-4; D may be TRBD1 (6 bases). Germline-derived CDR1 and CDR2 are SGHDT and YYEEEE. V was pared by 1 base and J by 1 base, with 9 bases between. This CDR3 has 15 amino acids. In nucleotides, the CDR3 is TGTGCCAGCAGCTTGTGGGGGCCGGCCAAAAACATTCAGTACTTC. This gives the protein CASSLWGPAKNIQYF.

CDR3 DNA sequence: TGTGCCAGTAGTACCCGGGACAGGGTTGTGGGGGAGCTGTTTTTT. It encodes CASSTRDRVVGELFF. This rearrangement joins TRBV19 to TRBJ2-2; the match to TRBD1 covers 9 bases. The J segment lost 8 bases and the V segment lost 4 bases, leaving 8 bases of the junction unmatched. Germline CDR1 reads LNHDA; CDR2 reads SQIVND (reference sequence). The length of the CDR3 is 15 residues.

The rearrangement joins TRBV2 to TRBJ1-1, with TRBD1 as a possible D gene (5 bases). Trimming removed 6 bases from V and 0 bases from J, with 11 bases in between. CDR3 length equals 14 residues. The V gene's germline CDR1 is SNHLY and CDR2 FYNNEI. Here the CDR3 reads CASRTDSMNTEAFF. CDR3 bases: TGTGCCAGCAGGACTGACAGCATGAACACTGAAGCTTTCTTT.

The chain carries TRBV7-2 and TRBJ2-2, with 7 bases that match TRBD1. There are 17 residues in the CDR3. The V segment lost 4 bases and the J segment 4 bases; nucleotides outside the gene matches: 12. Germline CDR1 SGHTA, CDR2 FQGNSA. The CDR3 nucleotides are TGTGCCAGCAGCTACGGCTCTACAGGGGCGGTCACCGGGGAGCTGTTTTTT. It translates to CASSYGSTGAVTGELFF.

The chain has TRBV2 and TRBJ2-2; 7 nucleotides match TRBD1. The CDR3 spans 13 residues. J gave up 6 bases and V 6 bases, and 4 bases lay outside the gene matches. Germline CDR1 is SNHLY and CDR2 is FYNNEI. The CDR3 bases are TGTGCCAGCAGCAAGGGGGCCCCCGGGGAGCTGTTTTTT. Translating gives CASSKGAPGELFF.

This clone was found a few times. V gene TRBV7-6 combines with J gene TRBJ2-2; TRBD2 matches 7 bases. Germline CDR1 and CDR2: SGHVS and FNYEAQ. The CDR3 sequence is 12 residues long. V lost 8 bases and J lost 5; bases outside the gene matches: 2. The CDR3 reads CASLGGTGELFF. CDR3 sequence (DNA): TGTGCCAGCCTGGGGGGGACCGGGGAGCTGTTTTTT.